The clone carrying this TCR beta chain has more than one count but fewer than ten. Its antigen is as yet unknown. The CDR3 runs 15 residues. V lost 6 bases to trimming and J lost 3 bases; unmatched junction nucleotides: 10. Germline CDR1 ENHRY, CDR2 SYGVKD. Treatment here: oral pan-JAK inhibitor, 5-10 mg twice daily. Researchers gathered lesional scalp punch biopsies and peripheral blood from patients with alopecia areata. The authors extracted RNA and reverse transcribed it into cDNA as the sequencing template. Sequenced by immunoSEQ multiplex PCR; TCRdb stores in-frame clones only, minus some. Of 200,000 or so clones listed, 40% to 55% were seen once; the top ten hold about 2.6%. This sample is part of a study of CD8+ T cells in alopecia areata. Points from the study as a whole: Among the top 100, expanded CD8+ clones were significantly decreased by tofacitinib, as was scalp clonality. Scalp sequencing captures resident alphabeta T cells of normal skin too. Clonality was higher in lesional than normal scalp, especially in alopecia totalis/universalis.

Sequenced material: CD4+ T cells sorted from blood, taken at approximately week 37, from a patient treated with tofacitinib. The genes are TRBV10-3 and TRBJ1-2; 7 bases match TRBD1. The TCR comes from a human donor with alopecia areata. CDR3 in amino acids: CAISDHRGGDYGYTF. The DNA for the CDR3 is TGTGCCATCAGCGACCACAGGGGAGGGGACTATGGCTACACCTTC.